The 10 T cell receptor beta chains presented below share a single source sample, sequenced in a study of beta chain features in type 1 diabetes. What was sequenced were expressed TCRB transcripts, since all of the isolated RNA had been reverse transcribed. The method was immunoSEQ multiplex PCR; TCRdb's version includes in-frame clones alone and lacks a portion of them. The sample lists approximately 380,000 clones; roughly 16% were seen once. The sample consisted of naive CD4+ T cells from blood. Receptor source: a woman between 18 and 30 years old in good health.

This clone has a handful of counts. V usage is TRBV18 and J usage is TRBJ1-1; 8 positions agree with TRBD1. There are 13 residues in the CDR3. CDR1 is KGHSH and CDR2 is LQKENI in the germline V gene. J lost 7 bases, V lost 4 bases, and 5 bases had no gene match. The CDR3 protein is CASSLDRVIEAFF. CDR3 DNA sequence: TGTGCCAGCTCACTGGACAGGGTTATTGAAGCTTTCTTT.

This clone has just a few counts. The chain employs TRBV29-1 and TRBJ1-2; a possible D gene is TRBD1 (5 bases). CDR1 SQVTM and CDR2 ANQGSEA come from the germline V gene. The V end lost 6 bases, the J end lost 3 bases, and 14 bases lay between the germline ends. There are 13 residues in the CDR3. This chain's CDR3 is CSVAGRGDYGYTF. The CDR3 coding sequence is TGCAGCGTGGCTGGTAGGGGCGACTATGGCTACACCTTC.

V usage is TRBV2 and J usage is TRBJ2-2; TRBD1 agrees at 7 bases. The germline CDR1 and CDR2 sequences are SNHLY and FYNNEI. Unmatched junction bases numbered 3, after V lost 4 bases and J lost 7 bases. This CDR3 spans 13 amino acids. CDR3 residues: CASSVWDSGELFF. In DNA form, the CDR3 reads TGTGCCAGCAGTGTCTGGGACAGCGGGGAGCTGTTTTTT.

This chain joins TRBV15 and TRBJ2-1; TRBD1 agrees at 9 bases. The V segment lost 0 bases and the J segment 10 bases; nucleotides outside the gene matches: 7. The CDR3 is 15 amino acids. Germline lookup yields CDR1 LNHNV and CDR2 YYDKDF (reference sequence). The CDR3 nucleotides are TGTGCCACCAGCAGAGATCGTCGGACAGGGGTCGAGCAGTTCTTC. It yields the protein CATSRDRRTGVEQFF.

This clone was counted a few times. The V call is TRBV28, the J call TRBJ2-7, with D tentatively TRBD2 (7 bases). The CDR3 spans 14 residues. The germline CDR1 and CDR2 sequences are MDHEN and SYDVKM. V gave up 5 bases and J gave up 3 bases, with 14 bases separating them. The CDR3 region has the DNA TGTGCCAGCAGTATGGGGGGGCAATTCTACGAGCAGTACTTC. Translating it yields CASSMGGQFYEQYF.

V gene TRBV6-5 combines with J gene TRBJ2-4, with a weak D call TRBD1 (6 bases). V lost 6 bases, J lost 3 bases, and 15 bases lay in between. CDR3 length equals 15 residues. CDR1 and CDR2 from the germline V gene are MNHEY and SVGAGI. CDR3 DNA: TGTGCCAGCAGAGGCGACTCGACAGGCAAAAACATTCAGTACTTC. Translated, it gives CASRGDSTGKNIQYF.

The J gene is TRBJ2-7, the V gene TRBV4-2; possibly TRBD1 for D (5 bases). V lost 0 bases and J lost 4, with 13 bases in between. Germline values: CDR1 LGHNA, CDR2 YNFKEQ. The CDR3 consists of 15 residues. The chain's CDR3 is CASSQETAFPYEQYF. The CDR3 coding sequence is TGTGCCAGCAGCCAAGAGACAGCGTTCCCATACGAGCAGTACTTC.

The CDR3 sequence is CAWCRQVNSGNTIYF. In DNA form, the CDR3 reads TGTGCCTGGTGTCGACAGGTTAACTCTGGAAACACCATATATTTT. The genes are TRBV30 and TRBJ1-3; TRBD1 is a possible D gene (6 bases). This CDR3 has 15 residues. The ends were cut back, 5 bases at V and 0 bases at J, with 14 bases in the middle. Germline CDR1 is GTSNPN and CDR2 is SVGIG (reference sequence).

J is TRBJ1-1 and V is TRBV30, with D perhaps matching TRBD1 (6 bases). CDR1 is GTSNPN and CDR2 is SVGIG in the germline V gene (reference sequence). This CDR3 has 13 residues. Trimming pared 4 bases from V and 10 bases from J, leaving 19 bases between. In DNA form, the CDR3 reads TGTGCCTGGATAGGGGACAATCGAGCCTCAGCTTTCTTT. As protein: CAWIGDNRASAFF.

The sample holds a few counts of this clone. Written as DNA, the CDR3 is TGTGCCAGCTCACCAAGACTAGCAGGCGAGCAGTTCTTC. Amino acids: CASSPRLAGEQFF. The V and J genes are TRBV18 and TRBJ2-1, with 7 bases lining up with TRBD2. This CDR3 region has 13 residues. V lost 2 bases and J lost 10; bases outside the gene matches: 5. Germline values: CDR1 KGHSH, CDR2 LQKENI.